The clone carrying this TCR beta chain has just a few counts. Antigen: not known. This sample was included in a study of cytomegalovirus exposure and HLA in healthy donors. General study results and limits: A later analysis reportedly found that, within productive TCRs, an Asian-associated ancestry cluster had fewer N-insertions than the mean observed across the approximately 690 donors. Cytomegalovirus association was assigned to more than 150 TCR beta chains.

PCR used 60 Vbeta primers and 13 Jbeta primers. The repertoire was sequenced with immunoSEQ multiplex PCR; TCRdb's copy has only in-frame clones and lacks some. Counted here are about 200,000 clones, 60% to 85% occurring once; the ten biggest clones make up 15% to 19%. Between the trimmed V and J ends, which lost 1 base and 10 bases, there was a span of 9 bases. CDR3 length: 12 residues. Per germline, CDR1 LNHDA and CDR2 SQIVND (reference sequence). This TCR was recovered from a man aged 35 to 55 in good health and CMV-seronegative. Specimen: PBMCs. J is TRBJ2-3 and V is TRBV19, with TRBD2 as a possible D gene (5 bases). CDR3 loop: CASSIGRGAQYF. As DNA, the CDR3 is TGTGCCAGTAGTATAGGTCGGGGAGCGCAGTATTTT.